This is a list of T cell receptor beta chains from one sample in a study of shared clonotypes between healthy human individuals. Method: immunoSEQ multiplex PCR; TCRdb's copy keeps in-frame clones and lacks some. The table lists about 2,500,000 clones, more than 80% of them singletons, with around 0.14% in the top ten. Sequenced material: naive CD4+ T cells sorted from blood. The receptors stem from a man younger than 35 in good health. Each CDR3 is given with its conserved first and last residue. The order of the fields is J gene, D gene, clone size, V gene, CDR3 protein, CDR3 DNA. A D gene is named only where the DNA matches it firmly. Size values are once, few and many counts, or a class for expanded clones, and some rows have none.

j_call: TRBJ2-3; d_call: TRBD2; clone_size: .; v_call: TRBV7-6; cdr3_aa: CASSQEGTSGGNTDTQYF; cdr3_nt: TGTGCCAGCAGCCAAGAGGGGACTAGCGGGGGTAACACAGATACGCAGTATTTT
j_call: TRBJ2-3; d_call: .; clone_size: .; v_call: TRBV19; cdr3_aa: CASSDISVGTDTQYF; cdr3_nt: TGTGCCAGTAGCGACATCTCGGTGGGCACAGATACGCAGTATTTT
j_call: TRBJ2-1; d_call: TRBD2; clone_size: .; v_call: TRBV18; cdr3_aa: CASSPNVRGGPSNEQFF; cdr3_nt: TGTGCCAGCTCACCAAATGTGCGGGGGGGCCCAAGCAATGAGCAGTTCTTC
j_call: TRBJ1-1; d_call: .; clone_size: .; v_call: TRBV7-8; cdr3_aa: CASSLGTARTEAFF; cdr3_nt: TGTGCCAGCAGCCTCGGGACTGCGAGGACTGAAGCTTTCTTT
j_call: TRBJ2-6; d_call: .; clone_size: .; v_call: TRBV19; cdr3_aa: CASRNSGANVLTF; cdr3_nt: TGTGCCAGTCGGAACTCTGGGGCCAACGTCCTGACTTTC
j_call: TRBJ2-2; d_call: TRBD2; clone_size: .; v_call: TRBV9; cdr3_aa: CASSAPAGRDHTGELFF; cdr3_nt: TGTGCCAGCAGCGCCCCGGCTGGGAGGGACCACACCGGGGAGCTGTTTTTT
j_call: TRBJ1-3; d_call: .; clone_size: .; v_call: TRBV5-6; cdr3_aa: CASSFSVTASINTIYF; cdr3_nt: TGTGCCAGCAGCTTTAGTGTGACGGCGAGTATAAACACCATATATTTT
j_call: TRBJ2-1; d_call: .; clone_size: .; v_call: TRBV12-1; cdr3_aa: CASRLGVRGSYNEQFF; cdr3_nt: TGTGCCAGCAGGTTAGGGGTGAGGGGCTCCTACAATGAGCAGTTCTTC
j_call: TRBJ2-7; d_call: .; clone_size: .; v_call: TRBV5-6; cdr3_aa: CASSLGQREQYF; cdr3_nt: TGTGCCAGCTCTCTAGGGCAGCGCGAGCAGTACTTC
j_call: TRBJ1-5; d_call: .; clone_size: .; v_call: TRBV5-1; cdr3_aa: CASSLAGGGNQPQHF; cdr3_nt: TGCGCCAGCAGCTTGGCCGGGGGCGGCAATCAGCCCCAGCATTTT
j_call: TRBJ1-2; d_call: .; clone_size: .; v_call: TRBV6-6; cdr3_aa: CAVRLGYGYTF; cdr3_nt: TGTGCCGTCCGTTTAGGTTATGGCTACACCTTC
j_call: TRBJ2-1; d_call: TRBD2; clone_size: .; v_call: TRBV7-9; cdr3_aa: CASSLFGTRDNEQFF; cdr3_nt: TGTGCCAGCAGCTTGTTTGGGACTAGAGACAATGAGCAGTTCTTC
j_call: TRBJ2-6; d_call: .; clone_size: many; v_call: TRBV9; cdr3_aa: CASSVAVSGANVLTF; cdr3_nt: TGTGCCAGCAGCGTAGCAGTCTCTGGGGCCAACGTCCTGACTTTC
j_call: TRBJ1-1; d_call: TRBD1; clone_size: .; v_call: TRBV18; cdr3_aa: CASSTQAQGGTEAFF; cdr3_nt: TGTGCCAGCTCCACCCAGGCACAGGGGGGCACTGAAGCTTTCTTT
j_call: TRBJ1-4; d_call: TRBD1; clone_size: once; v_call: TRBV2; cdr3_aa: CASRGQGTTNEKLFF; cdr3_nt: TGTGCCAGCAGGGGACAGGGGACAACTAATGAAAAACTGTTTTTT
j_call: TRBJ2-1; d_call: TRBD2; clone_size: .; v_call: TRBV7-2; cdr3_aa: CASSERTSGGALEQFF; cdr3_nt: TGTGCCAGCAGCGAGCGGACTAGCGGGGGGGCATTGGAGCAGTTCTTC
j_call: TRBJ2-7; d_call: .; clone_size: .; v_call: TRBV6-5; cdr3_aa: CASSLWGYEQYF; cdr3_nt: TGTGCCAGCAGTCTCTGGGGCTACGAGCAGTACTTC
j_call: TRBJ2-1; d_call: .; clone_size: .; v_call: TRBV27; cdr3_aa: CASSLLGQARDEQFF; cdr3_nt: TGTGCCAGCAGTTTGTTGGGCCAAGCGAGGGATGAGCAGTTCTTC